This TCR beta chain was observed in a study of CD8 T cells in ankylosing spondylitis. The CDR3 loop spans 15 amino acids. The J segment lost 5 bases and the V segment lost 0 bases, leaving 4 bases of the junction unmatched. Germline V gene data show CDR1 as DFQATT and CDR2 as SNEGSKA (reference sequence). About this clonotype: The antigen is undetermined.

Preparation of TCR beta libraries was done by quantitative 5'-RACE with molecular barcodes. MiXCR, run by TCRdb on the 5' RACE reads, gives a single entry per CDR3 protein. Among a few hundred thousand distinct CDR3 sequences listed, around 20% were seen once. Study findings and constraints: Ankylosing spondylitis blood appeared to be characterized by a TCR beta motif of 7 to 9 highly homologous variants. It was reported that disease-linked clones were significantly enriched in matched ankylosing spondylitis synovial fluid.

This clonotype originated in a male donor with ankylosing spondylitis. V and J are TRBV20-1 and TRBJ2-2; TRBD2 matches 9 bases. Sequenced input: blood, either unsorted or a sorted T cell fraction (not recorded which). The CDR3 coding sequence is TGCAGTGCTAGAGAATGGCGGGAGGGAACCGGGGAGCTGTTTTTT. Protein: CSAREWREGTGELFF.